The 9 T cell receptor beta chains presented below share a single source sample, sequenced in a study of vaccination and CD4 T cells after COVID-19. These receptors' targets are unknown. Treatment described: roughly 11-day PBMC culture with coronavirus spike peptide pools or control peptides (ViraFEST assay). Oncomine TCR Beta short-read sequencing was applied to DNA from cultured CD4+ T cells. TCRdb re-analysed the PCR reads in MiXCR, keeping a single row per CDR3 protein. The sample holds under 25,000 distinct CDR3 sequences, around 55% seen once. Sequences were obtained from CD4+ T cells from blood, cultured in vitro. The receptors were sampled from a human donor who had recovered from COVID-19.

This clonotype was seen a handful of times. The chain employs TRBV24-1 and TRBJ1-5; tentative D call: TRBD1 (5 bases). This CDR3 comprises 15 residues. Germline V lookup: CDR1 KGHDR, CDR2 SFDVKD. Trimming left V 2 bases short and J 4 bases short, with 11 bases between. DNA for the CDR3: TGTGCCACCAGTGATTCCCAGGGAGGGAATCAGCCCCAGCATTTT. Translating it yields CATSDSQGGNQPQHF.

CDR3 sequence: CASSIGERGRQYF. DNA of the CDR3: TGTGCCAGCAGTATAGGGGAGCGCGGGCGGCAGTACTTC. The J gene is TRBJ2-7, the V gene TRBV2; TRBD1 or TRBD2 may be the D gene (5 bases each). The CDR3 is 13 amino acids. The V and J ends lost 5 bases and 9 bases respectively, with 17 bases between them. Germline values: CDR1 SNHLY, CDR2 FYNNEI.

V is TRBV7-3 and J is TRBJ2-1, with D perhaps matching TRBD2 (5 bases). V was cut by 5 bases and J by 13 bases, with 18 bases left in between. Looked up from germline, CDR1 is SGHTA and CDR2 is FQGTGA. This CDR3 contains 13 residues. CDR3 DNA sequence: TGTGCCAGCAGCGAGGGCACTCCCAGCCAACAGTTCTTC. Encoded protein: CASSEGTPSQQFF.

The V gene is TRBV6-1, the J gene TRBJ1-2; weak D call: TRBD1 (5 bases). Germline V gives CDR1 MNHNS, CDR2 SASEGT. This CDR3 contains 13 residues. Trimming took 7 bases from V and 4 from J, leaving 13 bases between them. The CDR3 reads CASTPTALYGYTF. In DNA, the CDR3 is TGTGCCAGCACCCCGACAGCCCTCTATGGCTACACCTTC.

Only a few counts were recorded for this clonotype. The V gene is TRBV19, the J gene TRBJ2-2; 7 positions match TRBD2. V lost 6 bases to trimming and J lost 0 bases; unmatched junction nucleotides: 4. The CDR3 runs to 15 residues. Germline assignment: CDR1 LNHDA and CDR2 SQIVND (reference sequence). Here the CDR3 reads CASRPLAANTGELFF. CDR3 nucleotide sequence: TGTGCCAGTAGGCCGCTAGCGGCGAACACCGGGGAGCTGTTTTTT. Full variable domain (remainder filled in from reference TRBV19 and TRBJ2-2): DGGITQSPKYLFRKEGQNVTLSCEQNLNHDAMYWYRQDPGQGLRLIYYSQIVNDFQKGDIAEGYSVSREKKESFPLTVTSAQKNPTAFYLCASRPLAANTGELFFGEGSRLTVL.

The CDR3: CASSRAVLTGELFF. CDR3 bases: TGTGCCAGCAGCCGGGCCGTCCTCACCGGGGAGCTGTTTTTT. The chain joins TRBV4-2 to TRBJ2-2, with unresolved D. The V gene lost 4 bases and the J gene lost 4 bases, with 10 bases spanning the gap. The germline gives CDR1 LGHNA, CDR2 YNFKEQ. The CDR3 covers 14 residues.

In this sample, this clonotype turned up once. The chain joins TRBV2 to TRBJ1-1; D perhaps matches TRBD1 (5 bases). CDR3 length: 14 amino acids. Between the trimmed V and J ends, which lost 6 bases and 3 bases, there was a span of 14 bases. CDR1 and CDR2 (germline): SNHLY, FYNNEI. DNA of the CDR3: TGTGCCAGCAGAAGAGACAGAGAATACACTGAAGCTTTCTTT. Translation gives CASRRDREYTEAFF. The whole variable domain, remainder taken from reference TRBV2 and TRBJ1-1, is EPEVTQTPSHQVTQMGQEVILRCVPISNHLYFYWYRQILGQKVEFLVSFYNNEISEKSEIFDDQFSVERPDGSNFTLKIRSTKLEDSAMYFCASRRDREYTEAFFGQGTRLTVV.

The chain couples TRBV27 to TRBJ1-2; 11 nucleotides match TRBD1. Germline V gene data show CDR1 as MNHEY and CDR2 as SMNVEV (reference sequence). The V gene end was trimmed by 4 bases and the J gene end by 4 bases; junction bases not matched to a gene: 8. The length of the CDR3 is 16 residues. The CDR3 region has the DNA TGTGCCAGCAGTTCCCTATCCGGGACAGGGGGCTATGGCTACACCTTC. Amino acids: CASSSLSGTGGYGYTF.

The chain recombines TRBV7-2 with TRBJ1-2; D gene ambiguous. CDR1 SGHTA and CDR2 FQGNSA come from the germline V gene. This CDR3 has 14 residues. The germline V and J ends were trimmed by 3 bases and 4 bases, with 12 bases remaining between them. CDR3 coding DNA: TGTGCCAGCAGCTTTGGCCAGACGGGCTATGGCTACACCTTC. It translates to CASSFGQTGYGYTF.